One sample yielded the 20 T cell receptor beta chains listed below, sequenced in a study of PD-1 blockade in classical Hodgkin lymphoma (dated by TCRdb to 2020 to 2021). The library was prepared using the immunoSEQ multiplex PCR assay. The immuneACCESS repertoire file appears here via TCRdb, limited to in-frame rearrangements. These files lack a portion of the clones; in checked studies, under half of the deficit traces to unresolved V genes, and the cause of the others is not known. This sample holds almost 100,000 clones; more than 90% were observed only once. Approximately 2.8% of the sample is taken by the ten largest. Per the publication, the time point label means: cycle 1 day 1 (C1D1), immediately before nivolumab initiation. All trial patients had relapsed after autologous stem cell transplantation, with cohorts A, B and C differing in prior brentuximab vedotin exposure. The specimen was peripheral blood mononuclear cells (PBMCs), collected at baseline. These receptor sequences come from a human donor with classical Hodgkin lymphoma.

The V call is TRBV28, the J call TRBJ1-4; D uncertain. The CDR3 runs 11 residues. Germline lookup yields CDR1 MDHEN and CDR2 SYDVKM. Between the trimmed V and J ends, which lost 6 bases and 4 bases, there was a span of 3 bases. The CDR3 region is CASRFNEKLFF. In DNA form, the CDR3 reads TGTGCCAGCAGATTTAATGAAAAACTGTTTTTT. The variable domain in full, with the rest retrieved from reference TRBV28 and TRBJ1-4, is DVKVTQSSRYLVKRTGEKVFLECVQDMDHENMFWYRQDPGLGLRLIYFSYDVKMKEKGDIPEGYSVSREKKERFSLILESASTNQTSMYLCASRFNEKLFFGSGTQLSVL.

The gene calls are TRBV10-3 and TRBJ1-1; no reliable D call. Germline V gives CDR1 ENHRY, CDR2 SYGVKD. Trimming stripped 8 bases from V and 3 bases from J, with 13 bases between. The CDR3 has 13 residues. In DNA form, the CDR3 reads TGTGCCATCGCCCGTAATTGGGACACTGAAGCTTTCTTT. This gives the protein CAIARNWDTEAFF.

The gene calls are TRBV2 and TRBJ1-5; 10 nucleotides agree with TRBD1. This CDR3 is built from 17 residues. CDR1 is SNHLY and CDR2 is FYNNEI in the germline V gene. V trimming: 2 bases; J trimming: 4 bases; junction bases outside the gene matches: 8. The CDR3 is CASSETRGTGANQPQHF. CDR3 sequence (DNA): TGTGCCAGCAGTGAAACCCGGGGGACAGGGGCGAATCAGCCCCAGCATTTT.

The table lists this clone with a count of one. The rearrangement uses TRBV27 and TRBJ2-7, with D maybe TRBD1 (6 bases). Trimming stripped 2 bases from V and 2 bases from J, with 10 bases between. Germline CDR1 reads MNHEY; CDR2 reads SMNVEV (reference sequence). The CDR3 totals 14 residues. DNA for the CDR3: TGTGCCAGCAGTTTACCAAGGACAGCCTACGAGCAGTACTTC. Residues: CASSLPRTAYEQYF.

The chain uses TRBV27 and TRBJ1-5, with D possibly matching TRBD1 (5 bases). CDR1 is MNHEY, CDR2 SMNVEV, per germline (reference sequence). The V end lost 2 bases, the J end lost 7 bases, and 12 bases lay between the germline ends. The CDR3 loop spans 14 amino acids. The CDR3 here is CASSLGGVGQPQHF. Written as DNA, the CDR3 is TGTGCCAGCAGTTTAGGGGGAGTGGGGCAGCCCCAGCATTTT.

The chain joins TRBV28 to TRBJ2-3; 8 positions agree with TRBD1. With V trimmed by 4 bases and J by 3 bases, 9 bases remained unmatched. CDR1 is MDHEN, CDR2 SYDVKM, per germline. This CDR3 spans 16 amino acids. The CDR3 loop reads CASSSLYRGMTDTQYF. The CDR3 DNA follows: TGTGCCAGCAGTTCCTTATACAGGGGGATGACAGATACGCAGTATTTT.

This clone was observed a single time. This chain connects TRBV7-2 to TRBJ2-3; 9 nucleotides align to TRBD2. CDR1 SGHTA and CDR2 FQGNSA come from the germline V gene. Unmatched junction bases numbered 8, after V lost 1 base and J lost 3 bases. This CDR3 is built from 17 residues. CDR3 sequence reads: CASSLVFMLAGTDTQYF. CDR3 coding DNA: TGTGCCAGCAGCTTAGTGTTTATGCTAGCGGGAACAGATACGCAGTATTTT. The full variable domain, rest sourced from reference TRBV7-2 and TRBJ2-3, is GAGVSQSPSNKVTEKGKDVELRCDPISGHTALYWYRQSLGQGLEFLIYFQGNSAPDKSGLPSDRFSAERTGGSVSTLTIQRTQQEDSAVYLCASSLVFMLAGTDTQYFGPGTRLTVL.

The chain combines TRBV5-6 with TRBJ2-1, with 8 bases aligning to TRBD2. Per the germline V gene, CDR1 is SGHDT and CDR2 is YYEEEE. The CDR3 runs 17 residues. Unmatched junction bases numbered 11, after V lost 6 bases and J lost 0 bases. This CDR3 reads CASTGPGGGSSYNEQFF. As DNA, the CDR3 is TGTGCCAGCACCGGGCCAGGCGGGGGGAGCTCCTACAATGAGCAGTTCTTC.

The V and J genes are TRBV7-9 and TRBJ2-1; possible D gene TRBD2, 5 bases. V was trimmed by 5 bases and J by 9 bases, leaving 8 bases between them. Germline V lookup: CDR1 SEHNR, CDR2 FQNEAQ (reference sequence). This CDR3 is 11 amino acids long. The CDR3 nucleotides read TGTGCCAGCAGCCTACGGGGTGAGCAGTTCTTC. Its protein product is CASSLRGEQFF.

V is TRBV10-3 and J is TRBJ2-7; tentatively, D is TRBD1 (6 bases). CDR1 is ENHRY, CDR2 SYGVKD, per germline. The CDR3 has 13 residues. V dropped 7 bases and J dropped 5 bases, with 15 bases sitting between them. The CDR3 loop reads CAITRAGVHEQYF. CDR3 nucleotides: TGTGCCATCACCCGGGCAGGGGTCCACGAGCAGTACTTC.

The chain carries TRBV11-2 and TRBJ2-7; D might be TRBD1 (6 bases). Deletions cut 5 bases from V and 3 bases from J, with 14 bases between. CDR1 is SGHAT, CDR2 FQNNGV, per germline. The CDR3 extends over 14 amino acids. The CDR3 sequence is CASSSERTVYEQYF. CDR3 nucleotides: TGTGCCAGCAGCAGCGAGAGGACAGTCTACGAGCAGTACTTC.

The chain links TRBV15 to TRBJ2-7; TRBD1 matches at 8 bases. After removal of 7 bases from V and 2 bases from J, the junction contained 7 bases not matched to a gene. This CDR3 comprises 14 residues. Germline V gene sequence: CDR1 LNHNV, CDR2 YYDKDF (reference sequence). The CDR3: CATTLQGDAYEQYF. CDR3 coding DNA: TGTGCCACCACCTTACAGGGGGATGCCTACGAGCAGTACTTC.

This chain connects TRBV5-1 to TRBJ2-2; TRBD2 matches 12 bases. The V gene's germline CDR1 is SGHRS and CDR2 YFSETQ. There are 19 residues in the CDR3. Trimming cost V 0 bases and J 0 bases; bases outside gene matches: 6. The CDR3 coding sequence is TGCGCCAGCAGCTTGGACCCGGGACTAGCGGGTACGAACACCGGGGAGCTGTTTTTT. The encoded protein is CASSLDPGLAGTNTGELFF.

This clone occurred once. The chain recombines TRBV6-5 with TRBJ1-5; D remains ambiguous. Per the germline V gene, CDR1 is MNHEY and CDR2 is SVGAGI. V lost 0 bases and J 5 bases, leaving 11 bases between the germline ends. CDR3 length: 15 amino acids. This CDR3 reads CASSYSSDQYQPQHF. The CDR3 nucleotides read TGTGCCAGCAGTTACTCGAGTGATCAGTATCAGCCCCAGCATTTT.

The CDR3 loop reads CASRTSGRGNEQFF. The CDR3 DNA reads TGTGCCAGCAGAACTAGCGGGAGGGGCAATGAGCAGTTCTTC. The chain has TRBV5-6 and TRBJ2-1; TRBD2 matches 13 bases. V dropped 5 bases and J dropped 6; count of bases not matched to a gene: 2. The germline CDR1 and CDR2 sequences are SGHDT and YYEEEE. The CDR3 is 14 amino acids.

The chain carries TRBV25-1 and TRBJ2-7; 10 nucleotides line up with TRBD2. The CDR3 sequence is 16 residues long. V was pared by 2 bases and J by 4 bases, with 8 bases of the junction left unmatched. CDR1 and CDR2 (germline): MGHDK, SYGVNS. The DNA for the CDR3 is TGTGCCAGCAGTGAAGAAAGCCTAGCGGGAGTATACGAGCAGTACTTC. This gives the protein CASSEESLAGVYEQYF.

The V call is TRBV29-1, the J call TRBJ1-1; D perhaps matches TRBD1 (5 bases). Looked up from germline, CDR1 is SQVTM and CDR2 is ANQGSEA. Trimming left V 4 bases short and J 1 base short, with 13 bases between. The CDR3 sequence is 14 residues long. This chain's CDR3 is CSVAPRGGNTEAFF. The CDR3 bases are TGCAGCGTTGCCCCCCGGGGCGGGAACACTGAAGCTTTCTTT.

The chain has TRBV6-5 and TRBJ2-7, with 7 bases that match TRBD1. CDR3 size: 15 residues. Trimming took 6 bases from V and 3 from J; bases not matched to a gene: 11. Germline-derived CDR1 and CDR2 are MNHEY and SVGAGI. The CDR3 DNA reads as TGTGCCAGCAGGGATCTAGGACAGGTTATCTACGAGCAGTACTTC. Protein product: CASRDLGQVIYEQYF.

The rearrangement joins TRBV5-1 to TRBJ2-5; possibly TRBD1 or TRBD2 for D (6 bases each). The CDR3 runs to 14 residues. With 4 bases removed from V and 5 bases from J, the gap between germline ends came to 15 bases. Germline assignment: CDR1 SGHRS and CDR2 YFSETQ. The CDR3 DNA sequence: TGCGCCAGCAGCCCTGAGGGGGGATCGGAGACCCAGTACTTC. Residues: CASSPEGGSETQYF.

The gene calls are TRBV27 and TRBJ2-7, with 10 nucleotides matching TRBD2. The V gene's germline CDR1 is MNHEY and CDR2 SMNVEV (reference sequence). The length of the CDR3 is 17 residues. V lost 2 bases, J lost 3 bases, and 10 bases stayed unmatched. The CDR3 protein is CASSLVVAGGSYYEQYF. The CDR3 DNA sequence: TGTGCCAGCAGTTTAGTGGTAGCGGGGGGTTCGTACTACGAGCAGTACTTC.